This T cell receptor beta chain was sequenced for a study of blood T cell repertoires in COVID-19. About the study: Donors in the United States, Italy and Spain gave samples during acute or convalescent COVID-19.

Using immunoSEQ multiplex PCR, the repertoire was profiled, and TCRdb retains in-frame clones only, with some absent. Seen here are hundreds of thousands of clones, about 89% observed once, and the top ten hold less than 7.5%. Trimming took 3 bases from V and 8 from J, leaving 14 bases between them. This CDR3 is 15 amino acids long. The TCR was taken from a man aged 55 to 70 who had recovered from COVID-19. The J gene is TRBJ1-6, the V gene TRBV23-1; maybe TRBD1 (5 bases). TRBV23-1 belongs to the ORF category, with a function that is uncertain. Material for sequencing was peripheral blood. Written as DNA, the CDR3 is TGCGCCAGCAGTCATTCGGACAACTACGATTCACCCCTCCACTTT. Translation: CASSHSDNYDSPLHF.